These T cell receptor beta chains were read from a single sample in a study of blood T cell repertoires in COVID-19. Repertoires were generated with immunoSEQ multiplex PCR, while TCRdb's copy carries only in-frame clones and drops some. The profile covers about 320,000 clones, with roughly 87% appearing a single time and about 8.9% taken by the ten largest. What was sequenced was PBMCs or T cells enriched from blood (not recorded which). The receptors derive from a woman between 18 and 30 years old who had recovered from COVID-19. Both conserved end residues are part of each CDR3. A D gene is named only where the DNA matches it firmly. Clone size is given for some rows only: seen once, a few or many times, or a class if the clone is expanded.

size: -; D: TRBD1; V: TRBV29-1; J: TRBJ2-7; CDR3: CSVEGWGQGNEQYF; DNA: TGCAGCGTTGAAGGTTGGGGACAGGGAAACGAGCAGTACTTC
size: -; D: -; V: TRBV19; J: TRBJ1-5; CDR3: CASSWAADNQPQHF; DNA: TGTGCCAGTAGTTGGGCAGCCGACAATCAGCCCCAGCATTTT
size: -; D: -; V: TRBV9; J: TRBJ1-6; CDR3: CASSVEVGENSPLHF; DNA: TGTGCCAGCAGCGTAGAGGTGGGCGAGAATTCACCCCTCCACTTT
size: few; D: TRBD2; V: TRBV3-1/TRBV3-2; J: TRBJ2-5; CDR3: CASSQGTSGGQETQYF; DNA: TGTGCCAGCAGCCAGGGGACTAGCGGGGGCCAAGAGACCCAGTACTTC
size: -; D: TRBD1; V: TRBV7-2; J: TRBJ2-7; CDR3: CASSLDRGDEQYF; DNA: TGTGCCAGCAGCTTAGACAGGGGTGACGAGCAGTACTTC
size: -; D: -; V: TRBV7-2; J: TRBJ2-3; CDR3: CASSLGSSGYSTDTQYF; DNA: TGTGCCAGCAGCTTAGGAAGTAGCGGATATAGCACAGATACGCAGTATTTT
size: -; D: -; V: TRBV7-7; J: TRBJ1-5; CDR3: CASSFSSQGGQNQPQHF; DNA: TGTGCCAGCAGCTTTTCAAGCCAGGGAGGGCAAAATCAGCCCCAGCATTTT
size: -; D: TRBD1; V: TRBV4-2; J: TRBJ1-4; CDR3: CASSTLGQPDEKLFF; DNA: TGTGCCAGCAGCACACTGGGACAGCCGGATGAAAAACTGTTTTTT
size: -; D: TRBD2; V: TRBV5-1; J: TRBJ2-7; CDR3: CASSFHSGSYEQYF; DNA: TGCGCCAGCAGTTTTCATAGCGGGAGTTACGAGCAGTACTTC
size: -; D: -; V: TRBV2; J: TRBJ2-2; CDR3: CASRPDIPGELFF; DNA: TGTGCCAGCAGGCCCGACATCCCCGGGGAGCTGTTTTTT
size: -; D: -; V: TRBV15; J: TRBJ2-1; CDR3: CATSRSSDYNEQFF; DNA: TGTGCCACCAGCCGGAGTTCAGATTACAATGAGCAGTTCTTC
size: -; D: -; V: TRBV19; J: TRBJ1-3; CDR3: CATRGTDFVGNTIYF; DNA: TGTGCCACCCGGGGAACAGACTTCGTTGGAAACACCATATATTTT
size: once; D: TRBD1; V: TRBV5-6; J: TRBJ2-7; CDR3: CASSLGQGPYEQYF; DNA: TGTGCCAGCAGCTTGGGACAGGGACCCTACGAGCAGTACTTC
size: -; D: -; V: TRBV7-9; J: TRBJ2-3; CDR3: CASSHLESLRRRLRTQYF; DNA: TGTGCCAGCAGCCATCTCGAGTCACTCAGGCGACGGTTGCGTACGCAGTATTTT
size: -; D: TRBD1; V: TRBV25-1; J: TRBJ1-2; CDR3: CASSERGGSYGYTF; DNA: TGTGCCAGCAGTGAAAGAGGGGGCAGCTATGGCTACACCTTC
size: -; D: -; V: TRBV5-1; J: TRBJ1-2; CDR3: CASSWGQTGGYTF; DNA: TGCGCCAGCAGCTGGGGGCAGACGGGTGGCTACACCTTC
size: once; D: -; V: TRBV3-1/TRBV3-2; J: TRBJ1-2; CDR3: CASSQAGGYTF; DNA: TGTGCCAGCAGCCAAGCGGGAGGCTACACCTTC
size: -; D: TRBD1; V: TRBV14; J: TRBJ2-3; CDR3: CASTTGGAGDTQYF; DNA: TGTGCCAGCACTACAGGGGGCGCGGGAGATACGCAGTATTTT
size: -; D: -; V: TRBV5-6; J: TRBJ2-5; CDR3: CASSLVLGASQETQYF; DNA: TGTGCCAGCAGCTTGGTATTGGGGGCCTCCCAAGAGACCCAGTACTTC
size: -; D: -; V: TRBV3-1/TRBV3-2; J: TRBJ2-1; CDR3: CASQGKHYEQFF; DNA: TGTGCCAGCCAGGGGAAGCACTATGAGCAGTTCTTC
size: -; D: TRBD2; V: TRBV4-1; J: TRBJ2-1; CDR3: CASNEFGAGGRGEQFF; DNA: TGCGCCAGCAACGAATTCGGCGCGGGAGGGCGAGGTGAGCAGTTCTTC
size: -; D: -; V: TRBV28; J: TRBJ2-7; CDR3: CASSEQGGSFYEQYF; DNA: TGTGCCAGCAGTGAACAGGGTGGTAGTTTCTACGAGCAGTACTTC
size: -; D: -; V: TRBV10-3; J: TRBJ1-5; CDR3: CAISESEKGSNQPQHF; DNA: TGTGCCATCAGTGAGTCGGAAAAGGGGAGCAATCAGCCCCAGCATTTT
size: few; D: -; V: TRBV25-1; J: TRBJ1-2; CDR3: CASSDGRNPANYGYTF; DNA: TGTGCCAGCAGTGATGGGAGGAACCCAGCTAACTATGGCTACACCTTC
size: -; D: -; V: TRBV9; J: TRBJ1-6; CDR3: CASSVGRGSGSPLHF; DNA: TGTGCCAGCAGCGTAGGTCGAGGGAGCGGTTCACCCCTCCACTTT
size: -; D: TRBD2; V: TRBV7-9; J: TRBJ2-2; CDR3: CASSFGTSVSGELFF; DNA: TGTGCCAGCAGCTTCGGGACTAGCGTATCCGGGGAGCTGTTTTTT
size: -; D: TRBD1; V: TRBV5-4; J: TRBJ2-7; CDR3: CASSLDRGSYEQYF; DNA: TGTGCCAGCAGCTTGGACAGGGGTTCCTACGAGCAGTACTTC
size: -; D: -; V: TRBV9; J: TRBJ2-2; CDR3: CASSGMTTGELFF; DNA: TGTGCCAGCAGCGGAATGACAACCGGGGAGCTGTTTTTT
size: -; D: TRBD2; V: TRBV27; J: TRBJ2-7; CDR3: CASSLSGGYEQYF; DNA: TGTGCCAGCAGTTTATCGGGAGGGTACGAGCAGTACTTC
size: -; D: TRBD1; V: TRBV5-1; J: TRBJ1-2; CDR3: CASSLLTGQGNYGYTF; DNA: TGCGCCAGCAGCTTGTTGACGGGACAGGGGAACTATGGCTACACCTTC
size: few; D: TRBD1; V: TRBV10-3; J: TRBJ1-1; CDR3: CAISEREGASNTEAFF; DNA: TGTGCCATCAGTGAACGGGAGGGGGCCTCGAACACTGAAGCTTTCTTT
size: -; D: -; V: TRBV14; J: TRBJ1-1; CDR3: CASSQRRENTEAFF; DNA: TGTGCCAGCAGCCAACGACGGGAGAACACTGAAGCTTTCTTT
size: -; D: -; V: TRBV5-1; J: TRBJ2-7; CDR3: CASSLDRPSYEQYF; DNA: TGCGCCAGCAGCTTGGACAGACCCTCCTACGAGCAGTACTTC
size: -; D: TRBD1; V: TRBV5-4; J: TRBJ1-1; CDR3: CASSLLGQKNAEAFF; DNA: TGTGCCAGCAGCTTGTTGGGACAGAAAAATGCTGAAGCTTTCTTT
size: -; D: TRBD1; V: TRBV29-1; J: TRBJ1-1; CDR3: CSVRQGSGEAFF; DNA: TGCAGCGTTCGACAGGGCTCCGGTGAAGCTTTCTTT
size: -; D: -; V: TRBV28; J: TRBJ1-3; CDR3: CASSLALAGSGNTIYF; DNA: TGTGCCAGCAGTTTAGCACTCGCAGGGTCGGGAAACACCATATATTTT
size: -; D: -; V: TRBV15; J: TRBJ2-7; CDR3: CATSRDGTLLEQYF; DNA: TGTGCCACCAGCAGAGATGGGACTCTCTTAGAGCAGTACTTC
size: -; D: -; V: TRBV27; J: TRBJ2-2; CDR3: CASSPNPGELFF; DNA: TGTGCCAGCAGCCCTAACCCCGGGGAGCTGTTTTTT
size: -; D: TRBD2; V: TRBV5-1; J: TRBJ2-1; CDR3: CASSPKGLAGDSSYNEQFF; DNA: TGCGCCAGCAGCCCGAAGGGCCTAGCGGGTGACAGCTCCTACAATGAGCAGTTCTTC
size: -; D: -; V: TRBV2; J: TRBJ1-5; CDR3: CASQGIRNQPQHF; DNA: TGTGCCAGCCAGGGGATACGCAATCAGCCCCAGCATTTT
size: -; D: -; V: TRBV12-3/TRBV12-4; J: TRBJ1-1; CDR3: CASTLQGAEAFF; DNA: TGTGCCAGCACCTTACAAGGGGCTGAAGCTTTCTTT
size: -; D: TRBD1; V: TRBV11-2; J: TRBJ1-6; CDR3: CASSLRADRINSPLHF; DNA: TGTGCCAGCAGCTTAAGGGCGGACAGGATTAATTCACCCCTCCACTTT